This entry concerns a single TCR beta chain. The target antigen is unknown. Building of the TCR beta libraries involved iRepertoire HTBI primers and Arm-PCR of CDR3 regions. MiXCR, applied by TCRdb to the multiplex PCR reads, yields one record per CDR3 protein. Of a few hundred thousand distinct CDR3 sequences listed, 20% to 25% are singletons. Trimming shortened V by 1 base and J by 1 base, and 14 bases separated the two germline ends. The CDR3 runs 16 residues. The germline CDR1 and CDR2 sequences are ENHRY and SYGVKD. The record originates from a study of regulatory T cells in long-lasting Graves disease. Findings and limits, study-wide: New patients shared approximately 970 public clonotypes, and persistent patients shared more, with a few thousand.

The time point denotes: persistent/refractory GD, antithyroid drugs over 5 years with positive TRAb. With RNA extracted from PBMCs as input, the TCR library was made. Sequenced here: peripheral blood mononuclear cells (PBMCs), sampled when the disease was refractory, from a patient treated with antithyroid drugs. The sequence was collected from a woman between 35 and 50 years old with Graves disease. The chain combines TRBV10-3 with TRBJ2-7; TRBD1 or TRBD2 may be the D gene (5 bases each). CDR3 in amino acids: CAISEFTGTDSYEQYF. The CDR3 DNA sequence: TGTGCCATCAGTGAGTTTACCGGGACGGATTCCTACGAGCAGTACTTC.